This passage covers 28 T cell receptor beta chains from one sample sequenced in a study of T cells in Graves' hyperthyroidism and ophthalmopathy. RNA transcripts were the template for amplifying TCR beta CDR3 regions. The primer set for the first-round RT-PCR of the TCR CDR3 was HTBI. TCRdb re-called the multiplex PCR reads with MiXCR, one entry per CDR3 protein. The data show about 270,000 distinct CDR3 sequences, around 24% seen once. Sequenced: blood. Receptor source: a woman aged 35 to 49 with Graves' ophthalmopathy.

The CDR3 loop reads CASSSEYNSPLHF. The DNA of the CDR3 is TGTGCCAGCAGTTCAGAGTATAATTCACCCCTCCACTTT. The chain couples TRBV2 to TRBJ1-6; D gene unclear. Germline CDR1 and CDR2: SNHLY and FYNNEI. The CDR3 contains 13 residues. Trimming removed 5 bases at V and 4 bases at J, with 6 bases between.

This clonotype showed up many times. The rearrangement links TRBV29-1 to TRBJ2-5; D assignment may be TRBD1 or TRBD2 (5 bases each). This CDR3 has 14 residues. V lost 3 bases to trimming and J lost 3 bases, with 14 bases between them. CDR1 is SQVTM, CDR2 ANQGSEA, per germline. The CDR3 nucleotides read TGCAGCGTTGATTTAGTAGGGACCAAAGAGACCCAGTACTTC. This codes for CSVDLVGTKETQYF.

This clonotype was seen ten or more times. The chain couples TRBV5-4 to TRBJ2-7; 10 bases line up with TRBD2. The CDR3 has 14 residues. The ends lost 3 bases at V and 3 bases at J; junction bases unmatched: 3. CDR1 SGHNT and CDR2 YYREEE come from the germline V gene (reference sequence). The CDR3 is CASSSSGGGYEQYF. The DNA for the CDR3 is TGTGCCAGCAGCTCTAGCGGGGGAGGCTACGAGCAGTACTTC.

This clonotype was counted at least ten times. The rearrangement uses TRBV30 and TRBJ2-7; TRBD1 agrees at 7 bases. The germline V gene has CDR1 GTSNPN and CDR2 SVGIG (reference sequence). Trimming at V came to 2 bases and at J to 3 bases, leaving 7 bases not matched to a gene. This CDR3 region has 14 residues. Here the CDR3 reads CAWSTTGLGYEQYF. In nucleotides, the CDR3 is TGTGCCTGGAGTACGACAGGGCTGGGCTACGAGCAGTACTTC.

This clonotype was detected many times. The chain employs TRBV28 and TRBJ2-2; 10 positions agree with TRBD2. Trimming cost V 6 bases and J 4 bases; bases outside gene matches: 8. The CDR3 length is 16 residues. CDR1 MDHEN and CDR2 SYDVKM come from the germline V gene. CDR3 sequence reads: CASSRPSGSSTGELFF. In DNA form, the CDR3 reads TGTGCCAGCAGCCGCCCTAGCGGGAGTTCCACCGGGGAGCTGTTTTTT.

This clonotype was detected a few times. The chain has TRBV19 and TRBJ1-2; perhaps TRBD1 as D (5 bases). V was shortened by 4 bases and J by 8 bases, with 17 bases between the two germline ends. CDR1 is LNHDA and CDR2 is SQIVND in the germline V gene (reference sequence). The CDR3 runs to 14 residues. This CDR3 reads CASSRSDMTGGYTF. Here the CDR3 DNA reads TGTGCCAGTAGTAGGTCGGACATGACGGGAGGCTACACCTTC.

Ten or more counts support this clonotype. J is TRBJ2-7 and V is TRBV6-1; D not resolved. The CDR3 covers 14 residues. Per germline, CDR1 MNHNS and CDR2 SASEGT. The ends were cut back, 1 base at V and 6 bases at J, with 13 bases in the middle. The CDR3 sequence: CASSEEPAIPEQYF. In nucleotides, the CDR3 is TGTGCCAGCAGTGAAGAGCCCGCGATCCCCGAGCAGTACTTC.

This clonotype was detected ten times or more. J is TRBJ1-1 and V is TRBV6-1, with D unclear. Trimming shortened V by 7 bases and J by 4 bases, and 10 bases separated the two germline ends. This CDR3 has 12 residues. CDR1 and CDR2 (germline): MNHNS, SASEGT. The CDR3 sequence: CASNGEGTEAFF. CDR3 coding DNA: TGTGCCAGCAATGGGGAAGGCACTGAAGCTTTCTTT.

This clonotype was found many times. The CDR3 DNA is TGTGCCAGCAGTTCCCCCCCGTATAATAGACAGGGGGTAGACTACGAGCAGTACTTC. Amino acids: CASSSPPYNRQGVDYEQYF. The rearrangement uses TRBV6-6 and TRBJ2-7, with 9 nucleotides matching TRBD1. The CDR3 is 19 residues long. Trimming removed 4 bases from V and 3 bases from J; junction bases left unmatched: 19. The germline V gene has CDR1 MNHNY and CDR2 SVGAGI (reference sequence).

J is TRBJ2-2 and V is TRBV13; 10 bases map to TRBD1. Losses at the gene ends were 4 bases for V and 4 bases for J; bases not matched to a gene: 3. Germline CDR1 reads PRHDT; CDR2 reads FYEKMQ (reference sequence). The length of the CDR3 is 15 residues. The CDR3 DNA is TGTGCCAGCAGCTCGGGACAGGGGACCACCGGGGAGCTGTTTTTT. This codes for CASSSGQGTTGELFF.

The table lists this clonotype with many counts. The chain recombines TRBV6-4 with TRBJ1-2, with 9 bases matching TRBD1. CDR1 is MRHNA and CDR2 is SNTAGT in the germline V gene. CDR3 size: 17 residues. V gave up 7 bases and J gave up 8 bases; unmatched junction bases: 20. CDR3 protein: CASNPWGQGALGVGYTF. The CDR3, as DNA: TGTGCCAGCAATCCTTGGGGACAGGGTGCCCTAGGAGTGGGCTACACCTTC.

This clonotype was observed many times. The CDR3 DNA reads as TGCAGTGCTGGAGCCCCGGGACAGGCTTATCAGCCCCAGCATTTT. Translation gives CSAGAPGQAYQPQHF. The J gene is TRBJ1-5, the V gene TRBV20-1; TRBD1 agrees at 8 bases. Germline V gives CDR1 DFQATT, CDR2 SNEGSKA (reference sequence). Trimming removed 5 bases from V and 5 bases from J; junction bases left unmatched: 11. The CDR3 is 15 amino acids.

This clonotype showed up many times. V gene TRBV28 combines with J gene TRBJ2-7, with 7 bases fitting TRBD1. Trimming cost V 3 bases and J 4 bases; bases outside gene matches: 6. The CDR3 contains 14 residues. The germline V gene encodes CDR1 MDHEN and CDR2 SYDVKM. CDR3 in amino acids: CASSFRQGRYEQYF. The DNA for the CDR3 is TGTGCCAGCAGTTTTCGACAGGGTCGGTACGAGCAGTACTTC. The whole variable domain, remainder taken from reference TRBV28 and TRBJ2-7, is DVKVTQSSRYLVKRTGEKVFLECVQDMDHENMFWYRQDPGLGLRLIYFSYDVKMKEKGDIPEGYSVSREKKERFSLILESASTNQTSMYLCASSFRQGRYEQYFGPGTRLTVT.

This clonotype appeared many times. The chain has TRBV6-5 and TRBJ2-7; tentative D call: TRBD1 (5 bases). CDR1 MNHEY and CDR2 SVGAGI come from the germline V gene. The CDR3 extends over 14 amino acids. V was cut by 0 bases and J by 2 bases, with 8 bases left in between. The CDR3 reads CASSYSGQTYEQYF. The CDR3 nucleotides are TGTGCCAGCAGTTACTCGGGGCAGACCTACGAGCAGTACTTC.

In its sample, this clonotype was seen a few times. The V and J genes are TRBV3-1 and TRBJ2-5; perhaps TRBD2 as D (5 bases). This CDR3 comprises 14 residues. The germline V gene has CDR1 LGHDT and CDR2 YNNKEL (reference sequence). Trimming took 6 bases from V and 4 from J, leaving 15 bases between them. The CDR3 loop is CASRRARERETQYF. The DNA of the CDR3 is TGTGCCAGCAGGCGGGCAAGGGAGAGAGAGACCCAGTACTTC.

This clonotype was recorded many times. This rearrangement joins TRBV6-1 to TRBJ1-1, with TRBD1 identical over 8 bases. CDR3 length: 14 amino acids. CDR1 is MNHNS and CDR2 is SASEGT in the germline V gene. V was pared by 4 bases and J by 6 bases, with 7 bases of the junction left unmatched. CDR3 sequence reads: CASSVDRGYSEAFF. Written as DNA, the CDR3 is TGTGCCAGCAGTGTAGACAGGGGATATTCTGAAGCTTTCTTT.

The genes are TRBV6-1 and TRBJ1-5; D ambiguous. The CDR3 has 16 amino acids. Germline CDR1 and CDR2: MNHNS and SASEGT. Trimming cost V 0 bases and J 2 bases, with 11 bases left between them. CDR3 loop: CASSEARFVGNQPQHF. The CDR3 bases are TGTGCCAGCAGTGAAGCTCGGTTTGTGGGCAATCAGCCCCAGCATTTT.

In its sample, this clonotype was seen many times. The V gene is TRBV20-1, the J gene TRBJ1-2, with D possibly being TRBD1 (6 bases). The CDR3 covers 13 residues. CDR1 and CDR2 from the germline V gene are DFQATT and SNEGSKA (reference sequence). Deletions cut 4 bases from V and 4 bases from J, with 13 bases between. The CDR3 protein is CSATTATGYGYTF. CDR3 bases: TGCAGTGCTACCACCGCGACAGGCTATGGCTACACCTTC.

This clonotype was counted many times. The J gene is TRBJ2-1, the V gene TRBV11-2; 11 bases fit TRBD1. V dropped 7 bases and J dropped 1; count of bases not matched to a gene: 6. The CDR3 consists of 16 residues. From germline, CDR1 is SGHAT and CDR2 FQNNGV. This CDR3 reads CASTRDRGSSYNEQFF. CDR3 DNA sequence: TGTGCCAGCACCAGGGACAGGGGGTCTTCCTACAATGAGCAGTTCTTC.

This clonotype has only one observation. This sequence joins TRBV24-1 and TRBJ1-2; D may be TRBD1 (6 bases). CDR3 length equals 16 residues. Deletions cut 2 bases from V and 7 bases from J, with 19 bases between. In germline, CDR1 is KGHDR, CDR2 SFDVKD. CDR3 sequence reads: CATSDSKLGGVGGYTF. The CDR3 nucleotides are TGTGCCACCAGTGATTCAAAGTTGGGGGGCGTCGGTGGCTACACCTTC.

The sample holds many counts of this clonotype. The V and J genes are TRBV29-1 and TRBJ2-5; 11 nucleotides line up with TRBD2. Germline V gene sequence: CDR1 SQVTM, CDR2 ANQGSEA. The V gene end was trimmed by 1 base and the J gene end by 5 bases; junction bases not matched to a gene: 12. CDR3 length: 17 residues. The CDR3 nucleotides read TGCAGCGTTGAAGGCACTAGCGGGAGATTGGGAGTGGAGACCCAGTACTTC. It encodes CSVEGTSGRLGVETQYF.

This clonotype was detected ten times or more. This sequence joins TRBV7-3 and TRBJ1-1; perhaps TRBD1 as D (6 bases). Trimming stripped 5 bases from V and 4 bases from J, with 17 bases between. CDR1 SGHTA and CDR2 FQGTGA come from the germline V gene. The CDR3 has 15 residues. CDR3 protein: CASSPKGGIITEAFF. CDR3 DNA sequence: TGTGCCAGCAGCCCAAAGGGGGGTATCATCACTGAAGCTTTCTTT.

This clonotype was counted ten times or more. This rearrangement joins TRBV27 to TRBJ1-2; 7 nucleotides agree with TRBD1. The CDR3 is 15 residues long. Germline CDR1 is MNHEY and CDR2 is SMNVEV (reference sequence). After removal of 2 bases from V and 6 bases from J, the junction contained 9 bases not matched to a gene. The CDR3 region has the DNA TGTGCCAGCAGTTTAAGACAGGGAGGTAGTAATGGCTACACCTTC. Translated: CASSLRQGGSNGYTF.

This clonotype was found many times. The V and J genes are TRBV29-1 and TRBJ2-7, with 7 bases lining up with TRBD1. V shed 1 base, J shed 6 bases, and the junction held 9 bases outside the gene matches. The CDR3 has 14 residues. Germline V gene sequence: CDR1 SQVTM, CDR2 ANQGSEA. The CDR3 loop reads CSVEGTGRVSEQYF. In DNA, the CDR3 is TGCAGCGTTGAAGGGACAGGTAGAGTTTCCGAGCAGTACTTC.

This clonotype was recorded many times. This chain connects TRBV28 to TRBJ2-7; D gene uncertain. Germline CDR1 and CDR2: MDHEN and SYDVKM. This CDR3 is 14 amino acids long. The V end was cut by 3 bases, the J end by 5 bases, with 14 bases between. Written as DNA, the CDR3 is TGTGCCAGCAGTTTGCCGACCCCGCGGAACGAGCAGTACTTC. This translates into CASSLPTPRNEQYF.

This clonotype came up many times. The rearrangement uses TRBV28 and TRBJ2-2, with unresolved D. There are 15 residues in the CDR3. In germline, CDR1 is MDHEN, CDR2 SYDVKM. V lost 3 bases and J 1 base, leaving 9 bases between the germline ends. CDR3 nucleotide sequence: TGTGCCAGCAGTTTTTGGCAGGTGAACACCGGGGAGCTGTTTTTT. This gives the protein CASSFWQVNTGELFF.

This clonotype was seen at least ten times. The V call is TRBV24-1, the J call TRBJ2-5; TRBD2 agrees at 13 bases. The CDR3 runs 20 residues. The germline gives CDR1 KGHDR, CDR2 SFDVKD. J lost 4 bases, V lost 3 bases, and 16 bases had no gene match. CDR3 residues: CATSDQRTSGSRTKRETQYF. Here the CDR3 DNA reads TGTGCCACCAGTGATCAGCGGACTAGCGGGAGTCGAACTAAGAGAGAGACCCAGTACTTC.

This clonotype came up many times. The chain joins TRBV4-1 to TRBJ2-7, with D possibly matching TRBD2 (6 bases). Germline V lookup: CDR1 MGHRA, CDR2 YSYEKL. The CDR3 extends over 14 amino acids. V was cut by 1 base and J by 2 bases, with 9 bases left in between. The CDR3 DNA follows: TGCGCCAGCAGCCAAGGGGGACTCGCCTACGAGCAGTACTTC. Translated: CASSQGGLAYEQYF.